A selection of T cell receptor beta chains follows, all from one sample in a study of shared clonotypes between healthy human individuals. Only in-frame clones appear in the TCRdb table, and some are missing; sequencing was by immunoSEQ multiplex PCR. There are approximately 2,000,000 clones in the sample; less than 95% occur only once, and 0.37% lies in the top ten. What was sequenced was naive CD4+ T cells from PBMCs. These receptors were collected from a man between 18 and 35 years old in good health. Some clones in this sample may be carry-over from other donors' samples. Both conserved end residues are part of each CDR3. D genes are given only for firm matches. Only some rows state a clone size, as once, few, many or a class for expanded clones.

J	V	size	D	DNA	CDR3
TRBJ1-2	TRBV7-9	.	.	TGTGCCAGCAGCCCCCGGGAGCTCATAGGCTACACCTTC	CASSPRELIGYTF
TRBJ2-1	TRBV6-5	once	TRBD2	TGTGCCAGCAGTTACTCGAAGGGACTAGCGGGCAATGAGCAGTTCTTC	CASSYSKGLAGNEQFF
TRBJ2-4	TRBV7-3	.	TRBD2	TGTGCCAGCAGCTTAACATCTAGCGGGAGGGCCCAAATTCAGTACTTC	CASSLTSSGRAQIQYF
TRBJ2-5	TRBV4-1	.	.	TGCGCCAGCAGCCCCGGGTCCAGCAACCAAGAGACCCAGTACTTC	CASSPGSSNQETQYF
TRBJ1-5	TRBV28	.	.	TGTGCCAGCAGAATGACTGATCAGCCCCAGCATTTT	CASRMTDQPQHF
TRBJ1-1	TRBV2	few	.	TGTGCCAGCAGACCGCAGGTTACGACTGAAGCTTTCTTT	CASRPQVTTEAFF
TRBJ1-2	TRBV4-3	.	.	TGCGCCAGCAGCCAGGTCCAGGGTGACTATGGCTACACCTTC	CASSQVQGDYGYTF
TRBJ2-5	TRBV7-9	.	.	TGTGCCAGCAGCTTAAGAAGACAGGCGGGAGTACAAGAGACCCAGTACTTC	CASSLRRQAGVQETQYF
TRBJ1-4	TRBV5-8	.	.	TGTGCCAGCAGTCCGGGGGTGGCTGAGGAAAAACTGTTTTTT	CASSPGVAEEKLFF
TRBJ1-5	TRBV7-2	once	.	TGTGCCAGCAGCCCCGTAGGCCGCAATCAGCCCCAGCATTTT	CASSPVGRNQPQHF
TRBJ2-7	TRBV4-1	.	TRBD2	TGCGCCAGCAGCCAAGATCCGGGAGGTTCCTACGAGCAGTACTTC	CASSQDPGGSYEQYF